This is a list of T cell receptor beta chains from one sample in a study of graft-versus-host responses after intestinal transplantation. Which antigens these TCRs recognize remains unknown. Sequencing was performed with immunoSEQ multiplex PCR; in TCRdb, only in-frame clones are kept and a portion is missing. The sample includes about 93,000 clones, 85% to 95% of them seen just once. This specimen consisted of unstimulated CD8+ T cells sorted from spleen or lymph node cells, obtained before intestinal transplant. The source is a human donor who received an intestinal transplant. Each CDR3 is given with its conserved first and last residue. A D gene is named only where the DNA matches it firmly. Clone size appears in some rows only: once, few, many, or a class for an expanded clone.

D: NA
V: TRBV6-5
J: TRBJ1-1
size: NA
DNA: TGTGCCAGCAGTCACTTTACGACAGGAGGTGAAGCTTTCTTT
CDR3: CASSHFTTGGEAFF

D: NA
V: TRBV2
J: TRBJ1-1
size: NA
DNA: TGTGCCAGGGGGCAGGGCCTTTTTTCCATGAACACTGAAGCTTTCTTT
CDR3: CARGQGLFSMNTEAFF

D: NA
V: TRBV4-3
J: TRBJ2-7
size: NA
DNA: TGCGCCAGCCCCTCGATTGACACCTACGAGCAGTACTTC
CDR3: CASPSIDTYEQYF

D: TRBD1
V: TRBV6-4
J: TRBJ1-2
size: NA
DNA: TGTGCCAGCAGTGTCCAAGGGACAGGGCAAGGCTACACCTTC
CDR3: CASSVQGTGQGYTF

D: TRBD2
V: TRBV30
J: TRBJ2-3
size: NA
DNA: TGTGCCTGGAGTGAAGGCTCGAGTCACCCTAGCGGGGGAAGCACAGATACGCAGTATTTT
CDR3: CAWSEGSSHPSGGSTDTQYF

D: NA
V: TRBV7-9
J: TRBJ1-2
size: NA
DNA: TGTGCCAGCAGCGCCACAGGGAGATACGGCTACACCTTC
CDR3: CASSATGRYGYTF

D: NA
V: TRBV7-6
J: TRBJ2-7
size: NA
DNA: TGTGCCAGCAGCTTACCAACGGGGGAGAGGTCCCACGAGCAGTACTTC
CDR3: CASSLPTGERSHEQYF

D: NA
V: TRBV28
J: TRBJ2-7
size: NA
DNA: TGTGCCAGCAGTTTCGTCCAGGGCGGCGAGCAGTACTTC
CDR3: CASSFVQGGEQYF

D: NA
V: TRBV11-3
J: TRBJ2-7
size: NA
DNA: TGTGCCAGCAGCTTATGGCGGGACTCCTACGAGCAGTACTTC
CDR3: CASSLWRDSYEQYF

D: NA
V: TRBV27
J: TRBJ2-7
size: NA
DNA: TGTGCCAGCAGTTTGGTCAGGGGCTACGAGCAGTACTTC
CDR3: CASSLVRGYEQYF

D: NA
V: TRBV6-5
J: TRBJ1-1
size: NA
DNA: TGTGCCAGCAGTACACAGGGCACTGAAGCTTTCTTT
CDR3: CASSTQGTEAFF

D: NA
V: TRBV5-6
J: TRBJ2-3
size: NA
DNA: TGTGCCAGCAGCTTGGCCACTCCTAGCGTCGTCACAGATACGCAGTATTTT
CDR3: CASSLATPSVVTDTQYF

D: TRBD1
V: TRBV7-8
J: TRBJ2-1
size: NA
DNA: TGTGCCAGCAGCCAATGGGACAGCTACAATGAGCAGTTCTTC
CDR3: CASSQWDSYNEQFF

D: NA
V: TRBV19
J: TRBJ2-1
size: NA
DNA: TGTGCCAGTACTCGTTCGGCGGCAGAGGAGGAGGTCTTC
CDR3: CASTRSAAEEEVF

D: TRBD2
V: TRBV5-4
J: TRBJ2-7
size: NA
DNA: TGTGCCAGCAGCCCTCCCGGGACTAGCGCCTACGAGCAGTACTTC
CDR3: CASSPPGTSAYEQYF

D: NA
V: TRBV2
J: TRBJ1-2
size: NA
DNA: TGTGCCAGCAGCCTGGGCGGCTACACCTTC
CDR3: CASSLGGYTF

D: TRBD1
V: TRBV7-8
J: TRBJ1-2
size: once
DNA: TGTGCCAGCAGCTCGACAGGGACTTATGGCTACACCTTC
CDR3: CASSSTGTYGYTF

D: TRBD2
V: TRBV9
J: TRBJ2-1
size: once
DNA: TGTGCCAGCAGCGTAGCTGCTAGCGGGAGTGTCTCCTACAATGAGCAGTTCTTC
CDR3: CASSVAASGSVSYNEQFF

D: TRBD1
V: TRBV18
J: TRBJ1-1
size: NA
DNA: TGTGCCAGCTCACCGATGGTATTAGGGGGCATTACCACTGAAGCTTTCTTT
CDR3: CASSPMVLGGITTEAFF

D: TRBD2
V: TRBV5-4
J: TRBJ2-1
size: NA
DNA: TGTGCCAGCAGCTTGGCAGCGGGAGTCTCCTACAATGAGCAGTTCTTC
CDR3: CASSLAAGVSYNEQFF

D: TRBD2
V: TRBV13
J: TRBJ2-1
size: NA
DNA: TGTGCCAGCAGCCCGCTGCGGGAGGGGGCCTACAATGAGCAGTTCTTC
CDR3: CASSPLREGAYNEQFF

D: NA
V: TRBV19
J: TRBJ2-3
size: NA
DNA: TGTGCCAGTAGTATGACTAAGGCAGATACGCAGTATTTT
CDR3: CASSMTKADTQYF

D: NA
V: TRBV5-5
J: TRBJ1-5
size: NA
DNA: TGTGCCAGCAGCCGGGCGGGGGAGAGGCAGCCCCAGCATTTT
CDR3: CASSRAGERQPQHF

D: NA
V: TRBV7-2
J: TRBJ2-1
size: NA
DNA: TGTGCCAGCAGCTTAGATAACCTATATGAGCAGTTCTTC
CDR3: CASSLDNLYEQFF

D: TRBD1
V: TRBV7-9
J: TRBJ1-5
size: NA
DNA: TGTGCCAGCAGCTTAGCCCTCGGGCAGGGGGAAGGTCAGCCCCAGCATTTT
CDR3: CASSLALGQGEGQPQHF

D: NA
V: TRBV5-1
J: TRBJ2-7
size: NA
DNA: TGCGCCAGCAGCCCAGGGACATTAACATACGAGCAGTACTTC
CDR3: CASSPGTLTYEQYF

D: NA
V: TRBV4-1
J: TRBJ1-1
size: NA
DNA: TGCGCCAGCAGCCACTCCGGGGGAACTGAAGCTTTCTTT
CDR3: CASSHSGGTEAFF

D: NA
V: TRBV19
J: TRBJ1-1
size: NA
DNA: TGTGCCAGTACCTCCCGCCAGGGAGGGGGGGGCACTGAAGCTTTCTTT
CDR3: CASTSRQGGGGTEAFF

D: TRBD1
V: TRBV4-1
J: TRBJ1-5
size: NA
DNA: TGCGCCAGCAGCCAGAGGGACAGGGAAGTAGGTCAGCCCCAGCATTTT
CDR3: CASSQRDREVGQPQHF